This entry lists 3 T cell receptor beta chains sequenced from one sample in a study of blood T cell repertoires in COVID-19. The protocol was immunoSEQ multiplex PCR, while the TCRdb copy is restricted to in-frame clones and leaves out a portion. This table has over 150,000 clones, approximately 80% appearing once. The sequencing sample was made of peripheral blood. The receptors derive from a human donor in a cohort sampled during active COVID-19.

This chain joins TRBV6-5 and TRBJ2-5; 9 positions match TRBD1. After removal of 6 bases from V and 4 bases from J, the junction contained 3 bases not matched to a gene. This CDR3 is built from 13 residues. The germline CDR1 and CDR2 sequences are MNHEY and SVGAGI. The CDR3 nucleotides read TGTGCCAGCAGGGGACAGGGCCTAGAGACCCAGTACTTC. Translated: CASRGQGLETQYF.

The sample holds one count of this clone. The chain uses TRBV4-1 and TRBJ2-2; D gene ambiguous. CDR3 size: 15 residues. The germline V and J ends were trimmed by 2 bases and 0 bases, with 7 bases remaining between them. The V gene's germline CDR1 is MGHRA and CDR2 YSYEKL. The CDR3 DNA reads TGCGCCAGCAGCCAATACAGCTCGAACACCGGGGAGCTGTTTTTT. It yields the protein CASSQYSSNTGELFF.

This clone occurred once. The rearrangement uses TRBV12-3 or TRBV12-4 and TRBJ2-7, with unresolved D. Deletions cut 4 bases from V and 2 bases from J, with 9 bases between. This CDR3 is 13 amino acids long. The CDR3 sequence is CASSSTPAYEQYF. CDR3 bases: TGTGCCAGCAGTTCAACACCTGCCTACGAGCAGTACTTC.